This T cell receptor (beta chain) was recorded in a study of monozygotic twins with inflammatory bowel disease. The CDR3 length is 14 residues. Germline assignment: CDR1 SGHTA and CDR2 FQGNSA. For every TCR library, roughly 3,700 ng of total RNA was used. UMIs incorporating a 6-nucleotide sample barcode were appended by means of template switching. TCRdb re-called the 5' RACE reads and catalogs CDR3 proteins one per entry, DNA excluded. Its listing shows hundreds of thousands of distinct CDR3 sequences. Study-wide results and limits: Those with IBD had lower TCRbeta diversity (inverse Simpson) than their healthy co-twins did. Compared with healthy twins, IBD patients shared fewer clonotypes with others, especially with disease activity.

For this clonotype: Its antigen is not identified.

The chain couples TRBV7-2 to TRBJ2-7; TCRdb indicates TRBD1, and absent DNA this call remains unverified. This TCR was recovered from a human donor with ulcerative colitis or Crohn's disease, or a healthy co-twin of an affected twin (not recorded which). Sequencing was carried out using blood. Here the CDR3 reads CASTQDRGDYEQYF.